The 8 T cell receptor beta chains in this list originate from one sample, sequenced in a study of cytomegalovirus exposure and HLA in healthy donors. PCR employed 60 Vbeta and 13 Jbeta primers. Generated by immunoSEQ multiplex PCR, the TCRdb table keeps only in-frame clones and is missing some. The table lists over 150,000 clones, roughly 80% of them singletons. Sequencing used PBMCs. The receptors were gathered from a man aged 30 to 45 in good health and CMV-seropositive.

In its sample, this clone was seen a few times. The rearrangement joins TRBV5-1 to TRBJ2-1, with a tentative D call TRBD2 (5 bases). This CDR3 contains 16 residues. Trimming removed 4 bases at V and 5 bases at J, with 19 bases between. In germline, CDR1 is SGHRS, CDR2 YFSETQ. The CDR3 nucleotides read TGCGCCAGCAGCCGGTGGTCCGGAACGGGAAACAATGAGCAGTTCTTC. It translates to CASSRWSGTGNNEQFF.

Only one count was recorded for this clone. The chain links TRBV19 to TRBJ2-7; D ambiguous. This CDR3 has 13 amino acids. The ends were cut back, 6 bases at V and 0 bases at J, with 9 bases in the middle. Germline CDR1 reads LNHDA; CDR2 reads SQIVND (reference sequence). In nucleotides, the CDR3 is TGTGCCAGTAGCCCGATCGGCTCCTACGAGCAGTACTTC. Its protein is CASSPIGSYEQYF.

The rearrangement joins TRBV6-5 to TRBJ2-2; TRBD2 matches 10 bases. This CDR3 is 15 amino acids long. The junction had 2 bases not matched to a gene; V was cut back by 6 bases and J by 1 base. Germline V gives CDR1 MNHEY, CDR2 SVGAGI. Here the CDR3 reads CASSWTSGNTGELFF. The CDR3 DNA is TGTGCCAGCAGCTGGACTAGCGGGAACACCGGGGAGCTGTTTTTT.

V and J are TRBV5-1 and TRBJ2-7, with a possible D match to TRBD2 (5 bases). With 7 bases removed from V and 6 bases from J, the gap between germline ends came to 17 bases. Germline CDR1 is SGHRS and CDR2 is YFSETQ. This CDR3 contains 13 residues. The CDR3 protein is CASGPGVWGEQYF. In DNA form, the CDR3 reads TGCGCCAGCGGACCCGGGGTATGGGGCGAGCAGTACTTC. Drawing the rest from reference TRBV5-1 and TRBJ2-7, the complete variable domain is KAGVTQTPRYLIKTRGQQVTLSCSPISGHRSVSWYQQTPGQGLQFLFEYFSETQRNKGNFPGRFSGRQFSNSRSEMNVSTLELGDSALYLCASGPGVWGEQYFGPGTRLTVT.

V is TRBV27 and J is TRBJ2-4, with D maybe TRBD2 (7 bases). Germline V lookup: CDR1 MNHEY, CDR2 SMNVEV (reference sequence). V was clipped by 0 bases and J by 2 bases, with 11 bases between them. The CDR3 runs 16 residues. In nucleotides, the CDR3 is TGTGCCAGCAGTTTATCAGGGGGGGTCCCCAAAAACATTCAGTACTTC. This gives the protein CASSLSGGVPKNIQYF.

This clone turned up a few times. CDR3 coding DNA: TGTGCCAGCAGCTCCGTATCAGATACGCAGTATTTT. Translated: CASSSVSDTQYF. The chain is built from TRBV7-2 and TRBJ2-3; D not certain. There are 12 residues in the CDR3. Per germline, CDR1 SGHTA and CDR2 FQGNSA. V was shortened by 4 bases and J by 4 bases, with 6 bases between the two germline ends. The variable domain in full, completed from reference TRBV7-2 and TRBJ2-3, reads GAGVSQSPSNKVTEKGKDVELRCDPISGHTALYWYRQSLGQGLEFLIYFQGNSAPDKSGLPSDRFSAERTGGSVSTLTIQRTQQEDSAVYLCASSSVSDTQYFGPGTRLTVL.

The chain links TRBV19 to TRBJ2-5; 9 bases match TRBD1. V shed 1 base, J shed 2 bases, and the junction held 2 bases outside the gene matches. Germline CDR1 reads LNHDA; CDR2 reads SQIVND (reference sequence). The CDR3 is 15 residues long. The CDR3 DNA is TGTGCCAGTAGTATAGTTGGGACAGGGCAAGAGACCCAGTACTTC. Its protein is CASSIVGTGQETQYF.

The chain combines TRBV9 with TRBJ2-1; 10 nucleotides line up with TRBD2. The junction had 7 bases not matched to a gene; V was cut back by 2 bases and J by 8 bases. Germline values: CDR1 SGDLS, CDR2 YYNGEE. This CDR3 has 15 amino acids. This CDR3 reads CASSVLAGGRDEQFF. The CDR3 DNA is TGTGCCAGCAGCGTGTTAGCGGGAGGAAGGGATGAGCAGTTCTTC.